This T cell receptor beta chain was sequenced during a study of blood T cell repertoires in COVID-19. The CDR3 is 13 residues long. The trim removed 7 bases at V and 8 bases at J, leaving 9 bases unmatched. Germline V CDR1 and CDR2: ENHRY, SYGVKD. Clones were read by immunoSEQ multiplex PCR, and TCRdb kept only the in-frame ones, dropping some. The profile shows about 230,000 clones, 81% of them singletons. Sequenced material: peripheral blood. The rearrangement links TRBV10-3 to TRBJ1-2, with 8 bases lining up with TRBD1. This clonotype was obtained from a woman aged 80 or over with acute or convalescent COVID-19. The CDR3 bases are TGTGCCATCAACGAGGGACAGGAGGACGGCTACACCTTC. Encoded protein: CAINEGQEDGYTF.